The table lists the clone carrying this T cell receptor (beta chain) with a few counts. The target antigen is unknown. V lost 6 bases and J 1 base, leaving 10 bases between the germline ends. The CDR3 spans 13 residues. Germline CDR1 is MNHNS and CDR2 is SASEGT. An Oncomine TCR Beta short-read assay was used to sequence the DNA from cultured CD4+ T cells. MiXCR was run by TCRdb on the PCR reads, yielding one entry per CDR3 protein. The repertoire holds 15,000 to 20,000 distinct CDR3 sequences, with around 40% as singletons. The treatment is: roughly nine-day PBMC culture with coronavirus spike peptide pools or control peptides (ViraFEST assay). The data were obtained in a study of vaccination and CD4 T cells after COVID-19. As for the study in general: Convalescent patients gave post-COVID blood a median approximately 100 days post-diagnosis, range 35 to 161.

This receptor was identified in a human donor who had recovered from COVID-19. This specimen consisted of CD4+ T cells from blood, cultured in vitro, obtained after SARS-CoV-2 vaccination. V usage is TRBV6-1 and J usage is TRBJ2-7; possibly TRBD2 for D (5 bases). The CDR3 bases are TGTGCCAGCAGACCAATAGCGTCCTACGAGCAGTACTTC. It translates to CASRPIASYEQYF.